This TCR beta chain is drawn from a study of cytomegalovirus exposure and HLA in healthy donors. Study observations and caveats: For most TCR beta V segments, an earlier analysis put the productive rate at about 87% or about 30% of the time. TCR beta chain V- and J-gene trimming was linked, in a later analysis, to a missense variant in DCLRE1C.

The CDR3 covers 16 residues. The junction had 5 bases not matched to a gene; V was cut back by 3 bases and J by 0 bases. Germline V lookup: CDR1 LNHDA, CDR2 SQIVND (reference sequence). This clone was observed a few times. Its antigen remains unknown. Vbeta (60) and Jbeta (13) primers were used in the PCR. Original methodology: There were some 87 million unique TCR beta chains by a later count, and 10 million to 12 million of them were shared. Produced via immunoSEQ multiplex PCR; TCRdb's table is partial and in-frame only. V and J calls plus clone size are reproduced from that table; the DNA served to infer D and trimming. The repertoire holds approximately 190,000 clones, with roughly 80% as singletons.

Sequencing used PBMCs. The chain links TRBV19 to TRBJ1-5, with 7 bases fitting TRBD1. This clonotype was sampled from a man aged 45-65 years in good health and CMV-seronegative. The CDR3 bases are TGTGCCAGTAGTATGTTTAGGGGGCTTAGCAATCAGCCCCAGCATTTT. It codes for CASSMFRGLSNQPQHF.